Listed below are T cell receptor beta chains from one sample, sequenced in a study of T cell repertoires in cytomegalovirus infection. No antigens are known for them. MiXCR was run by TCRdb on the reads, yielding one entry per CDR3 protein. The sample consists of fewer than 1,000,000 distinct CDR3 sequences, approximately 33% of them appearing once. The starting material was cultured CD8+ T cells from PBMCs, obtained from culture after CMV antigen stimulation. Source of these receptors: a human donor in good health (CMV status not recorded). Some clones in this sample may be carry-over from other donors' samples. Both conserved end residues are part of each CDR3. Each record gives: V gene, D gene, J gene, clone size, CDR3 protein, CDR3 DNA. The D gene is left open where the match is weak. A row's size may be missing; if present it is once, few, many or a size class.

v_gene: TRBV6-6
d_gene: TRBD1
j_gene: TRBJ1-6
abundance: NA
CDR3aa: CASSSQAGTGSFGSPLHF
CDR3nt: TGTGCCAGCAGTTCTCAAGCTGGGACAGGGTCTTTCGGTTCACCCCTCCACTTT

v_gene: TRBV12-3/TRBV12-4
d_gene: TRBD1
j_gene: TRBJ2-5
abundance: NA
CDR3aa: CASSPDRGLMETQYF
CDR3nt: TGTGCCAGCAGCCCCGACAGGGGGCTCATGGAGACCCAGTACTTC

v_gene: TRBV7-2
d_gene: NA
j_gene: TRBJ2-7
abundance: few
CDR3aa: CASSLDGGFPYEQYF
CDR3nt: TGTGCCAGCAGCTTAGATGGAGGGTTCCCCTACGAGCAGTACTTC

v_gene: TRBV19
d_gene: TRBD1
j_gene: TRBJ2-1
abundance: few
CDR3aa: CASSIGDRYNEQFF
CDR3nt: TGTGCCAGTAGTATAGGGGACAGATACAATGAGCAGTTCTTC

v_gene: TRBV9
d_gene: NA
j_gene: TRBJ2-1
abundance: few
CDR3aa: CASGRGGTNEQFF
CDR3nt: TGTGCCAGCGGTAGAGGGGGGACCAATGAGCAGTTCTTC

v_gene: TRBV7-8
d_gene: NA
j_gene: TRBJ2-7
abundance: many
CDR3aa: CASSLGVNEQYF
CDR3nt: TGTGCCAGCAGCTTAGGGGTGAACGAGCAGTACTTC

v_gene: TRBV7-6
d_gene: NA
j_gene: TRBJ2-3
abundance: many
CDR3aa: CASSLGTGTDTQYF
CDR3nt: TGTGCCAGCAGCTTAGGAACCGGGACAGATACGCAGTATTTT

v_gene: TRBV6-5
d_gene: NA
j_gene: TRBJ1-2
abundance: few
CDR3aa: CASSATATYGYTF
CDR3nt: TGTGCCAGCAGTGCGACTGCGACCTATGGCTACACCTTC

v_gene: TRBV6-5
d_gene: NA
j_gene: TRBJ2-1
abundance: NA
CDR3aa: CASSYSGPPVEQFF
CDR3nt: TGTGCCAGCAGTTACTCGGGACCGCCCGTTGAGCAGTTCTTC

v_gene: TRBV29-1
d_gene: NA
j_gene: TRBJ2-4
abundance: NA
CDR3aa: CSVEWLQGGYPKNIQYF
CDR3nt: TGCAGCGTTGAGTGGTTGCAGGGGGGATACCCCAAAAACATTCAGTACTTC

v_gene: TRBV4-1
d_gene: TRBD1
j_gene: TRBJ1-2
abundance: NA
CDR3aa: CASSQYRGPGYGYTF
CDR3nt: TGCGCCAGCAGCCAATACAGGGGGCCCGGCTATGGCTACACCTTC

v_gene: TRBV10-3
d_gene: NA
j_gene: TRBJ2-7
abundance: NA
CDR3aa: CAISEYSGDYEQYF
CDR3nt: TGTGCCATCAGTGAGTACTCAGGGGATTACGAGCAGTACTTC

v_gene: TRBV4-1
d_gene: NA
j_gene: TRBJ1-5
abundance: few
CDR3aa: CASSPTEELEPQHF
CDR3nt: TGCGCCAGCAGCCCGACAGAAGAACTAGAGCCCCAGCATTTT

v_gene: TRBV24-1
d_gene: NA
j_gene: TRBJ2-3
abundance: few
CDR3aa: CATSDPTRSTDTQYF
CDR3nt: TGTGCCACCAGTGACCCTACAAGGAGCACAGATACGCAGTATTTT

v_gene: TRBV7-3
d_gene: NA
j_gene: TRBJ2-5
abundance: NA
CDR3aa: CASSPSGGLWQETQYF
CDR3nt: TGTGCCAGCAGCCCGTCCGGTGGCCTGTGGCAAGAGACCCAGTACTTC

v_gene: TRBV18
d_gene: NA
j_gene: TRBJ1-4
abundance: NA
CDR3aa: CASSPPEGDDEKLFF
CDR3nt: TGTGCCAGCTCACCACCGGAGGGAGATGATGAAAAACTGTTTTTT

v_gene: TRBV11-1
d_gene: NA
j_gene: TRBJ1-1
abundance: NA
CDR3aa: CASSLDGAGTEAFF
CDR3nt: TGTGCCAGCAGCTTAGACGGGGCTGGCACTGAAGCTTTCTTT

v_gene: TRBV7-2
d_gene: NA
j_gene: TRBJ2-3
abundance: few
CDR3aa: CASSSLDSADTQYF
CDR3nt: TGTGCCAGCAGCTCCCTGGACAGCGCAGATACGCAGTATTTT

v_gene: TRBV19
d_gene: NA
j_gene: TRBJ2-3
abundance: few
CDR3aa: CASTRVWWGTPDTQYF
CDR3nt: TGTGCCAGTACACGAGTTTGGTGGGGGACTCCAGATACGCAGTATTTT

v_gene: TRBV25-1
d_gene: NA
j_gene: TRBJ1-5
abundance: NA
CDR3aa: CASSSTREYSNQPQHF
CDR3nt: TGTGCCAGCAGTAGTACCAGGGAATATAGCAATCAGCCCCAGCATTTT

v_gene: TRBV12-3/TRBV12-4
d_gene: TRBD2
j_gene: TRBJ2-1
abundance: many
CDR3aa: CASSLRLAGTYNEQFF
CDR3nt: TGTGCCAGCAGTCTTAGACTAGCGGGCACCTACAATGAGCAGTTCTTC

v_gene: TRBV7-9
d_gene: TRBD1
j_gene: TRBJ2-5
abundance: few
CDR3aa: CASSSTGGFLVETQYF
CDR3nt: TGTGCCAGCAGCTCCACAGGGGGGTTTTTAGTGGAGACCCAGTACTTC

v_gene: TRBV28
d_gene: NA
j_gene: TRBJ1-1
abundance: NA
CDR3aa: CASSLAARGGGGEAFF
CDR3nt: TGTGCCAGCAGTTTAGCCGCCCGCGGGGGAGGCGGTGAAGCTTTCTTT

v_gene: TRBV6-5
d_gene: NA
j_gene: TRBJ1-5
abundance: NA
CDR3aa: CASSPRNTGNQPQHF
CDR3nt: TGTGCCAGCAGTCCTAGGAATACCGGCAATCAGCCCCAGCATTTT

v_gene: TRBV2
d_gene: NA
j_gene: TRBJ2-2
abundance: once
CDR3aa: CASIVKGELFF
CDR3nt: TGTGCCAGCATCGTCAAAGGGGAGCTGTTTTTT

v_gene: TRBV11-2
d_gene: NA
j_gene: TRBJ1-4
abundance: NA
CDR3aa: CASSLEGSRVNEKLFF
CDR3nt: TGTGCCAGCAGCTTAGAGGGCAGCCGCGTGAATGAAAAACTGTTTTTT

v_gene: TRBV4-1
d_gene: TRBD1
j_gene: TRBJ1-2
abundance: many
CDR3aa: CASSQPHAGTGGRYGYTF
CDR3nt: TGCGCCAGCAGCCAACCCCATGCCGGGACAGGGGGCCGTTATGGCTACACCTTC

v_gene: TRBV18
d_gene: NA
j_gene: TRBJ2-5
abundance: NA
CDR3aa: CASSGPTQYF
CDR3nt: TGTGCCAGCTCCGGTCCGACCCAGTACTTC

v_gene: TRBV12-3/TRBV12-4
d_gene: TRBD2
j_gene: TRBJ2-2
abundance: NA
CDR3aa: CASSLVLAGNTGELFF
CDR3nt: TGTGCCAGCAGTTTAGTCCTAGCGGGGAACACCGGGGAGCTGTTTTTT

v_gene: TRBV11-2
d_gene: NA
j_gene: TRBJ1-1
abundance: few
CDR3aa: CASSPWRDTEAFF
CDR3nt: TGTGCCAGCAGCCCTTGGAGGGACACTGAAGCTTTCTTT

v_gene: TRBV27
d_gene: NA
j_gene: TRBJ1-4
abundance: NA
CDR3aa: CASSPGTQATNEKLFF
CDR3nt: TGTGCCAGCAGTCCCGGGACACAAGCAACTAATGAAAAACTGTTTTTT

v_gene: TRBV6-6
d_gene: NA
j_gene: TRBJ2-6
abundance: NA
CDR3aa: CASSYRGRGEPLLSGANVLTF
CDR3nt: TGTGCCAGCAGTTACAGGGGCAGGGGGGAACCTCTTCTCTCTGGGGCCAACGTCCTGACTTTC

v_gene: TRBV7-9
d_gene: NA
j_gene: TRBJ1-1
abundance: NA
CDR3aa: CASSLAAGSTEAFF
CDR3nt: TGTGCCAGCAGCTTAGCGGCAGGGAGCACTGAAGCTTTCTTT

v_gene: TRBV6-1
d_gene: NA
j_gene: TRBJ2-2
abundance: many
CDR3aa: CASSEYWGRGTGELFF
CDR3nt: TGTGCCAGCAGTGAATACTGGGGGCGAGGTACCGGGGAGCTGTTTTTT

v_gene: TRBV2
d_gene: NA
j_gene: TRBJ1-2
abundance: NA
CDR3aa: CASSTLSVRYGYTF
CDR3nt: TGTGCCAGCAGTACTCTGTCCGTTCGCTATGGCTACACCTTC

v_gene: TRBV10-3
d_gene: NA
j_gene: TRBJ1-2
abundance: few
CDR3aa: CAITPEEAPFYGYTF
CDR3nt: TGTGCCATCACTCCGGAGGAGGCCCCTTTTTATGGCTACACCTTC

v_gene: TRBV7-8
d_gene: TRBD2
j_gene: TRBJ2-3
abundance: many
CDR3aa: CASSFGLAGVADTQYF
CDR3nt: TGTGCCAGCAGCTTCGGACTAGCGGGAGTTGCAGATACGCAGTATTTT

v_gene: TRBV7-9
d_gene: NA
j_gene: TRBJ2-5
abundance: NA
CDR3aa: CASSSYSVKEETQYF
CDR3nt: TGTGCCAGCAGCTCCTACTCCGTAAAGGAAGAGACCCAGTACTTC

v_gene: TRBV7-6
d_gene: NA
j_gene: TRBJ1-2
abundance: once
CDR3aa: CASSTWTF
CDR3nt: TGTGCCAGCAGCACGTGGACCTTC

v_gene: TRBV4-1
d_gene: NA
j_gene: TRBJ1-2
abundance: few
CDR3aa: CASSHSSLYGYTF
CDR3nt: TGCGCCAGCAGCCATTCCAGCCTCTATGGCTACACCTTC

v_gene: TRBV27
d_gene: TRBD1
j_gene: TRBJ2-3
abundance: NA
CDR3aa: CASTVQGGDTQYF
CDR3nt: TGTGCCAGCACGGTACAGGGGGGTGATACGCAGTATTTT

v_gene: TRBV7-4
d_gene: NA
j_gene: TRBJ2-1
abundance: few
CDR3aa: CASRGGRDNEQFF
CDR3nt: TGTGCCAGCAGGGGGGGACGGGACAATGAGCAGTTCTTC

v_gene: TRBV7-2
d_gene: TRBD2
j_gene: TRBJ2-5
abundance: many
CDR3aa: CASSNPGLAFQETQYF
CDR3nt: TGTGCCAGCAGCAACCCGGGACTAGCGTTCCAAGAGACCCAGTACTTC

v_gene: TRBV7-6
d_gene: NA
j_gene: TRBJ1-1
abundance: NA
CDR3aa: CVSSPAGRGTEAFF
CDR3nt: TGTGTCAGCAGCCCAGCGGGGCGGGGTACTGAAGCTTTCTTT

v_gene: TRBV2
d_gene: NA
j_gene: TRBJ1-1
abundance: few
CDR3aa: CASSEALTGTNTEAFF
CDR3nt: TGTGCCAGCAGTGAAGCGCTTACGGGGACGAACACTGAAGCTTTCTTT

v_gene: TRBV15
d_gene: TRBD2
j_gene: TRBJ2-3
abundance: NA
CDR3aa: CATSTSSGAADTQYF
CDR3nt: TGTGCCACCAGCACCTCTAGCGGGGCCGCAGATACGCAGTATTTT

v_gene: TRBV12-3/TRBV12-4
d_gene: NA
j_gene: TRBJ1-1
abundance: many
CDR3aa: CASKPTPAGEPGYEAFF
CDR3nt: TGTGCCAGCAAACCCACCCCGGCAGGAGAGCCAGGATATGAAGCTTTCTTT

v_gene: TRBV19
d_gene: NA
j_gene: TRBJ2-7
abundance: NA
CDR3aa: CASSMGGIEQYF
CDR3nt: TGTGCCAGTAGTATGGGCGGGATCGAGCAGTACTTC

v_gene: TRBV6-1
d_gene: NA
j_gene: TRBJ1-2
abundance: NA
CDR3aa: CASSETLRAVGYTF
CDR3nt: TGTGCCAGCAGTGAAACCCTTCGCGCAGTCGGCTACACCTTC

v_gene: TRBV12-3/TRBV12-4
d_gene: TRBD1
j_gene: TRBJ1-5
abundance: few
CDR3aa: CASSLGDRVTYSNQPQHF
CDR3nt: TGTGCCAGCAGTTTAGGTGACAGGGTCACCTATAGCAATCAGCCCCAGCATTTT

v_gene: TRBV7-9
d_gene: TRBD2
j_gene: TRBJ2-2
abundance: few
CDR3aa: CASSFTGTIAFQLPAGELFF
CDR3nt: TGTGCCAGCAGCTTTACCGGGACTATCGCTTTCCAGTTACCGGCCGGGGAGCTGTTTTTT

v_gene: TRBV7-6
d_gene: NA
j_gene: TRBJ1-1
abundance: NA
CDR3aa: CASSYRTGANTEAFF
CDR3nt: TGTGCCAGCAGCTACCGGACGGGAGCGAACACTGAAGCTTTCTTT

v_gene: TRBV27
d_gene: NA
j_gene: TRBJ2-5
abundance: few
CDR3aa: CASSLYGFYEGGAETQYF
CDR3nt: TGTGCCAGCAGTTTATATGGTTTTTACGAGGGGGGAGCAGAGACCCAGTACTTC

v_gene: TRBV5-6
d_gene: NA
j_gene: TRBJ2-3
abundance: NA
CDR3aa: CASSHALDTQYF
CDR3nt: TGTGCCAGCAGCCACGCGTTGGATACGCAGTATTTT

v_gene: TRBV7-6
d_gene: TRBD2
j_gene: TRBJ2-1
abundance: many
CDR3aa: CASSDKLAGDSYNEQFF
CDR3nt: TGTGCCAGCAGCGACAAATTAGCGGGTGACTCCTACAATGAGCAGTTCTTC

v_gene: TRBV4-2
d_gene: NA
j_gene: TRBJ2-2
abundance: NA
CDR3aa: CASSQERGVAGELFF
CDR3nt: TGTGCCAGCAGCCAAGAAAGAGGGGTGGCCGGGGAGCTGTTTTTT

v_gene: TRBV7-2
d_gene: NA
j_gene: TRBJ2-5
abundance: NA
CDR3aa: CTSSPGPAGEAQYF
CDR3nt: TGTACCAGCAGCCCAGGGCCCGCCGGGGAGGCCCAGTACTTC